Listed below are T cell receptor beta chains from one sample, sequenced in a study of control samples from healthy donors and cancer patients. Assay: immunoSEQ multiplex PCR; the TCRdb copy retains only in-frame clones and omits some. The data contain about 130,000 clones, around 90% of them singletons. The sequenced sample was blood. The source is a man aged 40-55 years in good health. Each CDR3 is given with its conserved first and last residue. The D gene is left open where the match is weak. For some rows the clone size is stated as once, few or many, or as a class when expanded; others skip it.

TRBV5-1	-	TRBJ2-1	-	TGCGCCAGCAGCACGGGACGGTCGACCTACAATGAGCAGTTCTTC	CASSTGRSTYNEQFF
TRBV25-1	TRBD1	TRBJ2-5	-	TGTGCCAGCAGCGACAGGGGGAGCCAAGAGACCCAGTACTTC	CASSDRGSQETQYF
TRBV6-6	TRBD1	TRBJ1-1	-	TGTGCCAGCGCTTGGGGACAGGGGAAAACTGAAGCTTTCTTT	CASAWGQGKTEAFF
TRBV13	-	TRBJ1-1	-	TGTGCCAGCAGCTTAGGGTCAGACAGGCTTTGGGCTGAAGCTTTCTTT	CASSLGSDRLWAEAFF
TRBV9	TRBD2	TRBJ2-2	-	TGTGCCAGCAGCGTAGCCAGCGGGGGATGGACCGGGGAGCTGTTTTTT	CASSVASGGWTGELFF
TRBV7-9	TRBD1	TRBJ1-1	-	TGTGCCAGCAGCTTAGCGGTTATGACAGGGGGCAGTAGGGATGAAGCTTTCTTT	CASSLAVMTGGSRDEAFF
TRBV27	-	TRBJ2-7	-	TGTGCCAGCCGCAGGCGGGACGACTCCTACGAGCAGTACTTC	CASRRRDDSYEQYF
TRBV21-1	-	TRBJ2-7	once	TGTGCCAGCAGCAAAGTTTTGGGGGGCCACGACGAGCAGTACTTC	CASSKVLGGHDEQYF
TRBV19	-	TRBJ1-5	-	TGTGCCAGTACTCTTGGGGGGGTTCAGCCCCAGCATTTT	CASTLGGVQPQHF
TRBV29-1	TRBD1	TRBJ1-1	-	TGCAGCGTGGGGACAGTGAACACTGAAGCTTTCTTT	CSVGTVNTEAFF
TRBV11-3	-	TRBJ2-1	-	TGTGCCAGCAGCCTAGGGGGGAGGGGGTACAATGAGCAGTTCTTC	CASSLGGRGYNEQFF
TRBV7-6	-	TRBJ1-1	-	TGTGCCAGCAGCCTCGGAATGAACACTGAAGCTTTCTTT	CASSLGMNTEAFF
TRBV7-8	-	TRBJ2-5	-	TGTGCCAGCAGCATAAATCCGACCGGGAAAGAGACCCAGTACTTC	CASSINPTGKETQYF
TRBV15	-	TRBJ2-5	-	TGTGCCACCAGCAGAACACGAGGGGGGGCCCGAGAGACCCAGTACTTC	CATSRTRGGARETQYF
TRBV5-1	TRBD1	TRBJ2-2	-	TGCGCCAGCAGCTATAGACAGGGGACCGGGGAGCTGTTTTTT	CASSYRQGTGELFF
TRBV4-1	TRBD2	TRBJ2-2	few	TGCGCCAGCAGCCGGGAAATAGGGCTAGCGGGGGGGAACGGGGAGCTGTTTTTT	CASSREIGLAGGNGELFF
TRBV6-5	TRBD1	TRBJ2-3	few	TGTGCCAGCAAACGCCAGGGGGCCGGGCACGATACGCAGTATTTT	CASKRQGAGHDTQYF
TRBV29-1	-	TRBJ1-1	-	TGCAGCGTTGACGTGCGGGGGGTTAAGAATGAAGCTTTCTTT	CSVDVRGVKNEAFF
TRBV2	TRBD2	TRBJ2-5	-	TGTGCCAGCACCCAAGAGAGCGGGGGTGAGACCCAGTACTTC	CASTQESGGETQYF
TRBV11-2	-	TRBJ1-3	-	TGTGCCAGCAGCTTGACGGTCTACTCTGGAAACACCATATATTTT	CASSLTVYSGNTIYF
TRBV11-2	-	TRBJ1-3	-	TGTGCCAGCAGCTTAGCGGTATGGGGGGCTGGAAACACCATATATTTT	CASSLAVWGAGNTIYF
TRBV3-1/TRBV3-2	-	TRBJ1-4	-	TGTGCCAGCAGCCAACCTGCAGAGTTTGGCGAAAAACTGTTTTTT	CASSQPAEFGEKLFF
TRBV5-1	-	TRBJ2-5	-	TGCGCCAGCAGCTTGGAAACTGTCGTTGAGACCCAGTACTTC	CASSLETVVETQYF
TRBV6-2/TRBV6-3	TRBD1	TRBJ1-2	-	TGTGCCAGCAGTTGGGGACAGCTCGTCATGGGCTACACCTTC	CASSWGQLVMGYTF
TRBV14	-	TRBJ2-3	-	TGTGCCAGCAGCTACCTCGCCAGTAGCACAGATACGCAGTATTTT	CASSYLASSTDTQYF
TRBV9	TRBD2	TRBJ2-5	-	TGTGCCAGCAGCGTAGCAGCGGGGGGGCTGGAGACCCAGTACTTC	CASSVAAGGLETQYF
TRBV3-1/TRBV3-2	TRBD1	TRBJ1-1	-	TGTGCCAGCAGCCAACCGGGACAGGGGATTACTGAAGCTTTCTTT	CASSQPGQGITEAFF
TRBV21-1	-	TRBJ2-1	-	TGTGCCAGCAGCCCCAATAGGGCAGGGGGGGACTACAATGAGCAGTTCTTC	CASSPNRAGGDYNEQFF
TRBV21-1	-	TRBJ2-7	-	TGTGCCAGCAGCCGCGGGCGGGTTCGGGCCGGGGTCTCCCAAGGGAAATCGGGCTACGAGCAGTACTTC	CASSRGRVRAGVSQGKSGYEQYF
TRBV5-4	-	TRBJ1-6	-	TGTGCCAGCGCCCGGGGCGGGTCCTATAATTCACCCCTCCACTTT	CASARGGSYNSPLHF
TRBV10-2	-	TRBJ1-2	few	TGCGCCAGCAGTGAAGAGCCAGGGAAATATGGCTACACCTTC	CASSEEPGKYGYTF
TRBV5-4	-	TRBJ2-2	once	TGTGCCAGCAGCGGCCCAGGGATTTCGACCGGGGAGCTGTTTTTT	CASSGPGISTGELFF
TRBV6-6	-	TRBJ1-1	-	TGTGCCAGCAGGTTACCTCAGGGTTTCGACACTGAAGCTTTCTTT	CASRLPQGFDTEAFF
TRBV11-2	-	TRBJ1-1	-	TGTGCCAGCAGCTTAGGCGAGGGGCAGCCGGGGCACACTGAAGCTTTCTTT	CASSLGEGQPGHTEAFF
TRBV7-2	TRBD2	TRBJ2-7	once	TGTGCCAGCAGCTTATCCGGGGGGACCTACGAGCAGTACTTC	CASSLSGGTYEQYF
TRBV18	-	TRBJ1-3	-	TGTGCCAGCTCGCGAAGGGGCGAGGTGGGGAACACCATATATTTT	CASSRRGEVGNTIYF
TRBV7-9	-	TRBJ2-1	-	TGTGCCAGCAGCTTAGAGAGAGATGAGCAGTTCTTC	CASSLERDEQFF
TRBV5-1	-	TRBJ1-2	once	TGCGCCAGCAGCCAGCGAACGGAGGCCTATGGCTACACCTTC	CASSQRTEAYGYTF
TRBV7-2	-	TRBJ1-6	-	TGTGCCAGCAGCGCTGTCGACAGCGGGGTTTCACCCCTCCACTTT	CASSAVDSGVSPLHF
TRBV27	TRBD1	TRBJ1-6	-	TGTGCCAGCAGTTTATCGAGACAGGGGAATTCACCCCTCCACTTT	CASSLSRQGNSPLHF